This T cell receptor beta chain was sequenced in a study of blood T cell repertoires in COVID-19. TCRdb keeps only in-frame clones here, not all; method: immunoSEQ multiplex PCR. Of 210,000 or so clones detected, less than 85% appear once; the ten largest clones hold roughly 13%. Deletions cut 3 bases from V and 1 base from J, with 4 bases between. Germline V gives CDR1 SNHLY, CDR2 FYNNEI. The CDR3 length is 12 residues. This clone was counted a few times. V and J are TRBV2 and TRBJ2-7; D remains unclear. This receptor was identified in a man between 50 and 59 years old who had recovered from COVID-19. The sample taken for sequencing was peripheral blood. The CDR3 region is CASSDLSYEQYF. DNA of the CDR3: TGTGCCAGCAGTGACCTTTCCTACGAGCAGTACTTC.